This T cell receptor (beta chain) was recovered during a study of OX40 agonist ivuxolimab in advanced cancers. The CDR3 is 15 residues long. The V gene lost 5 bases and the J gene lost 7 bases, with 18 bases spanning the gap. Per the germline V gene, CDR1 is SNHLY and CDR2 is FYNNEI. Repertoires were generated with immunoSEQ multiplex PCR, while TCRdb's copy carries only in-frame clones and drops some. Here the sample spans 55,000 to 65,000 clones, 86% being singletons. The TCR was taken from an adult with an advanced solid tumor such as melanoma, head and neck, liver or kidney cancer. Here the sequenced sample was CD4+ or CD8+ T cells sorted from blood, taken in a trial of the OX40 agonist ivuxolimab. The chain joins TRBV2 to TRBJ1-5; D is possibly TRBD1 (6 bases). The CDR3 loop is CASSIKGGGNQPQHF. The CDR3 DNA reads TGTGCCAGCAGTATAAAGGGGGGCGGGAACCAGCCCCAGCATTTT.